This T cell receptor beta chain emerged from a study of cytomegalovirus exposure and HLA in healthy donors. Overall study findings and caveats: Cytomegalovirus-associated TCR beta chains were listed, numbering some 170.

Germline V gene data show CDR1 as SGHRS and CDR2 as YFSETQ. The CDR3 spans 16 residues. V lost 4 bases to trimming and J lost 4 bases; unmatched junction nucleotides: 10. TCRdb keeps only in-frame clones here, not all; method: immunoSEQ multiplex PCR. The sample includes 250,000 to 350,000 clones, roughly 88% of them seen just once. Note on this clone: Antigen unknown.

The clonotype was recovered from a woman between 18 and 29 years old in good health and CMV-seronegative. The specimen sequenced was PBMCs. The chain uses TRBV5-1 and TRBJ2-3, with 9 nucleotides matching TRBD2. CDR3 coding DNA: TGCGCCAGCAGCCGCTTCGGCGGGAGGGGGCCAGATACGCAGTATTTT. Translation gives CASSRFGGRGPDTQYF.